This T cell receptor (beta chain) was captured in a study of shared clonotypes between healthy human individuals. Across the whole study: Serving as donors were two women and three men, whose ages spanned 18 to 49. Regarding the study as a whole: The researchers took only blood, and tissue repertoires probably look different.

The unsorted samples took 90 million to 95 million PBMCs to get genomic DNA. Each subset's genomic DNA was split evenly across several immunoSEQ plates. TCRdb keeps only in-frame clones here, not all; method: immunoSEQ multiplex PCR. The data contain some 530,000 clones, approximately 82% of them singletons. About this clone: Its antigen is currently unknown.

The CDR3 totals 16 residues. Germline lookup yields CDR1 SGHTA and CDR2 FQGNSA. V was pared by 1 base and J by 3 bases, with 6 bases of the junction left unmatched. The source material was PBMCs. The TCR comes from a woman aged 40 to 50 in good health. Some clones in this sample may be carry-over from other donors' samples. The gene calls are TRBV7-2 and TRBJ2-3, with 8 nucleotides matching TRBD2. CDR3 in DNA: TGTGCCAGCAGCTTAGAATTTGCGGGAGGTACAGATACGCAGTATTTT. Protein product: CASSLEFAGGTDTQYF.